This T cell receptor beta chain came from a study of T-cell memory formation after mild COVID-19. Study-level points and caveats: Contracting clones localized mainly to CM and EM when CD4+ and mainly to EMRA when CD8+. The finding that pre-infection memory included some responding clones suggested that cross-reactive memory joined.

The V and J ends lost 0 bases and 3 bases, in that order; junction bases with no gene match: 4. Looked up from germline, CDR1 is LGHNA and CDR2 is YSLEER. The CDR3 length is 17 residues. cDNA libraries for TCR alpha and TCR beta, carrying sample barcodes and UMIs, came from 5'RACE with constant-segment primers. TCRdb analysed the 5' RACE reads with MiXCR anew, one entry per CDR3 protein. The top ten clones hold 29% of a sample with 30,000 to 45,000 distinct CDR3 sequences, about an eighth of them seen once. This clonotype was detected ten times or more. Its antigen is unknown. This chain connects TRBV4-3 to TRBJ2-3; TRBD2 matches 12 bases. The sequencing input was PBMCs or a T cell subset sorted from them (not recorded which). This TCR was recovered from a man aged 18 to 29 who had mild COVID-19 (a few samples of this study predate the infection). Cell type and time point are not known. CDR3 sequence reads: CASSQELAGGPTDTQYF. The CDR3 DNA follows: TGCGCCAGCAGCCAAGAACTAGCGGGGGGCCCGACAGATACGCAGTATTTT.